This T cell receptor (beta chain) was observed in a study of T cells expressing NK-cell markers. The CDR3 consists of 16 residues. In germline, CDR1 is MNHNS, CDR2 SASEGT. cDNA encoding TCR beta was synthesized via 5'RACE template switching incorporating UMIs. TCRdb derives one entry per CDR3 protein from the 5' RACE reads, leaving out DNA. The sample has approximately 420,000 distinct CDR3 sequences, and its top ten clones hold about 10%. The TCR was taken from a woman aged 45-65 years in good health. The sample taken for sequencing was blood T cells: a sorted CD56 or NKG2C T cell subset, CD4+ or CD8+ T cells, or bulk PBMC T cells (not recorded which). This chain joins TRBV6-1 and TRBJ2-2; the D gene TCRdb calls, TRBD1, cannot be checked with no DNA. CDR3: CASGQGILRNTGELFF.